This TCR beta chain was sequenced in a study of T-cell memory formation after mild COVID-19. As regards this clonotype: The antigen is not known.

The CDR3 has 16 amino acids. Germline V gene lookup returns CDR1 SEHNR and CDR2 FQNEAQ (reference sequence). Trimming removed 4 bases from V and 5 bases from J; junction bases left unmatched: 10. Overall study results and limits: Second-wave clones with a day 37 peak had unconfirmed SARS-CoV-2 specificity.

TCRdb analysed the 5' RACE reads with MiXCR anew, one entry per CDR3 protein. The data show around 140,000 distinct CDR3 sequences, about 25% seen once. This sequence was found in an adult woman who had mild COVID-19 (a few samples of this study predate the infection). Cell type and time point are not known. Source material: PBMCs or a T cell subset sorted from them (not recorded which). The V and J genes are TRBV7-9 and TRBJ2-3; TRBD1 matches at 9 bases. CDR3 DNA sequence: TGTGCCAGCAGCTCGCTCCGGGACAGGGTCAAAGATACGCAGTATTTT. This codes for CASSSLRDRVKDTQYF.